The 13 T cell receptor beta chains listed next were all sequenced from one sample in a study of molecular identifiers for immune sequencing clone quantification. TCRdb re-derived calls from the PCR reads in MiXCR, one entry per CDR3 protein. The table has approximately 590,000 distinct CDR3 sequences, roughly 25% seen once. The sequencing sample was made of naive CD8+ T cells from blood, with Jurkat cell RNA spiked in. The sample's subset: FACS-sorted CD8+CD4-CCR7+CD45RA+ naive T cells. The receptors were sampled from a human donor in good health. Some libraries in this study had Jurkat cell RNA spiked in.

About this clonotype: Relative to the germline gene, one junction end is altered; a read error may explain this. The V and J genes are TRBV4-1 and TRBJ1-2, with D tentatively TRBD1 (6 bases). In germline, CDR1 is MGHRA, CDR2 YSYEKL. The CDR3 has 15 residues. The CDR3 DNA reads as TGCGCCAGCGGCCAAGATACAGGGTTATACTATGGCTACACCTTC. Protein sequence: CASGQDTGLYYGYTF.

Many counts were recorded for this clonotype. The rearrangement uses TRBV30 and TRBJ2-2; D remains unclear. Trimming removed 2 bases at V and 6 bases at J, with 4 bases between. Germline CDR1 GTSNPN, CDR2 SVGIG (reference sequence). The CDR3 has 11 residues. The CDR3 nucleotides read TGTGCCTGGAGTCAACCCGGGGAGCTGTTTTTT. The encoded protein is CAWSQPGELFF.

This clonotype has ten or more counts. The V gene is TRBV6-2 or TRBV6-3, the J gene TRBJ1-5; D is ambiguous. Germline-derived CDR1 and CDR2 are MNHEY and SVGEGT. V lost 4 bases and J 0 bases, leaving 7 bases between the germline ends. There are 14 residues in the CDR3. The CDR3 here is CASSFPYSNQPQHF. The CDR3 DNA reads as TGTGCCAGCAGTTTCCCGTATAGCAATCAGCCCCAGCATTTT.

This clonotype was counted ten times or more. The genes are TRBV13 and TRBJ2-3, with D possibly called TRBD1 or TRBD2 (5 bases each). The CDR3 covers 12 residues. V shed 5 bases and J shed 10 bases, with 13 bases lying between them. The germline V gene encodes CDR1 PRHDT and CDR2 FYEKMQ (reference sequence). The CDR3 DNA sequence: TGTGCCAGCAGCGCGAGGGACCGGGCGCAGTATTTT. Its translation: CASSARDRAQYF.

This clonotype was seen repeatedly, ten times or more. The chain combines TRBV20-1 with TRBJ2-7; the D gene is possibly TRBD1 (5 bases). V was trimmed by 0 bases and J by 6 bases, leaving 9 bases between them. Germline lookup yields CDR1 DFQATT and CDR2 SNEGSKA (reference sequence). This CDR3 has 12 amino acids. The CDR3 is CSARDIGVEQYF. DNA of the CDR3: TGCAGTGCTAGAGATATAGGGGTCGAGCAGTACTTC.

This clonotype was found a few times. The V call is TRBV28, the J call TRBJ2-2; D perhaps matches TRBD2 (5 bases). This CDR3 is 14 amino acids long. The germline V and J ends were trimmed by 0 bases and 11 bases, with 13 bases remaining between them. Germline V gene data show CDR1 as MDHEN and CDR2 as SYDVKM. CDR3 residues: CASSLWDSSSELFF. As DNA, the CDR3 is TGTGCCAGCAGTTTATGGGACTCGTCGTCAGAGCTGTTTTTT.

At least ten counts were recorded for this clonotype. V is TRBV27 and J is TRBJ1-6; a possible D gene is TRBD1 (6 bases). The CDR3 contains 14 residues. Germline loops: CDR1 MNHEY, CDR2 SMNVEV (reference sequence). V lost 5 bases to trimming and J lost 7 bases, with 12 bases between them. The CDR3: CASSIQGYNSPLHF. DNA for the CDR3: TGTGCCAGCAGTATACAGGGTTACAATTCACCCCTCCACTTT.

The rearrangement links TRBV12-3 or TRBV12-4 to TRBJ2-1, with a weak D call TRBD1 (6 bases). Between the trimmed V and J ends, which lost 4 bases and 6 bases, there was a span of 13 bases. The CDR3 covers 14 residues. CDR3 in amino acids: CASSSPLQGNEQFF. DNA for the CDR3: TGTGCCAGCAGTTCCCCATTACAGGGCAATGAGCAGTTCTTC.

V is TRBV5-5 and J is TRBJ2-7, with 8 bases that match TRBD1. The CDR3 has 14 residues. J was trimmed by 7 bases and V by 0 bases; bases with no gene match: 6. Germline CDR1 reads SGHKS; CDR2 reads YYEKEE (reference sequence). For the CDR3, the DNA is TGTGCCAGCAGCTTGGGGACAGGGCATGATGAGCAGTACTTC. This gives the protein CASSLGTGHDEQYF.

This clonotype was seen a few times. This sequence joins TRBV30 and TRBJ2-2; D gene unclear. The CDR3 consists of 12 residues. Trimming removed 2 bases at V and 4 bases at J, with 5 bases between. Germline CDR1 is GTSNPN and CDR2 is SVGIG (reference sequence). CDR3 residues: CAWSQSTGELFF. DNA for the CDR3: TGTGCCTGGAGTCAGTCCACCGGGGAGCTGTTTTTT. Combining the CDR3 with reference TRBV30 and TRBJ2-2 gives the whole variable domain SQTIHQWPATLVQPVGSPLSLECTVEGTSNPNLYWYRQAAGRGLQLLFYSVGIGQISSEVPQNLSASRPQDRQFILSSKKLLLSDSGFYLCAWSQSTGELFFGEGSRLTVL.

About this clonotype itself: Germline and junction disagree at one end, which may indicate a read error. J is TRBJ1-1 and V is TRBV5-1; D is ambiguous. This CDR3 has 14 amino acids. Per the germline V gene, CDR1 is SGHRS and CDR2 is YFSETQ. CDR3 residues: CASSYSGSNTEVFF. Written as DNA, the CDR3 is TGCGCCAGCAGCTACTCCGGATCAAACACCGAAGTTTTCTTT.

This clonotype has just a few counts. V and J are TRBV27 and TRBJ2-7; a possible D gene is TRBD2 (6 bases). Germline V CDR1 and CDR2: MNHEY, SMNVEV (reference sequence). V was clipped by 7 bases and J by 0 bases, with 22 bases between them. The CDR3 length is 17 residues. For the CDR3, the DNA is TGTGCCAGCACGAGATCAGGAGGGACCTATCCCTCCTACGAGCAGTACTTC. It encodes CASTRSGGTYPSYEQYF.

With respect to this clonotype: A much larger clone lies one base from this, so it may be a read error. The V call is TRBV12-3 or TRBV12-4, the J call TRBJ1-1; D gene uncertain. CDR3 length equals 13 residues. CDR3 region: CASSLNRVSEALF. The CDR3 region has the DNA TGTGCCAGCAGTTTAAATAGGGTTTCTGAAGCTTTGTTT.